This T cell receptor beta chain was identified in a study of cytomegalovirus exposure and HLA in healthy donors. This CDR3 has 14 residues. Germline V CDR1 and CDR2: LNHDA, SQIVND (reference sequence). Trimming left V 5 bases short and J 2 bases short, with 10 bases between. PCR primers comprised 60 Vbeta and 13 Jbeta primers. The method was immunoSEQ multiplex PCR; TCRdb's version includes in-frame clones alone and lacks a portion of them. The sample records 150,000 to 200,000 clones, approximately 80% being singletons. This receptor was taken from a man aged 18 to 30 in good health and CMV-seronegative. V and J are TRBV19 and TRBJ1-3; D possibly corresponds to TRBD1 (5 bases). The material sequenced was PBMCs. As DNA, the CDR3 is TGTGCCAGTAGTTTCCTGGACACTGGAAACACCATATATTTT. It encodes CASSFLDTGNTIYF.